The rows below give T cell receptor beta chains drawn from one sample of a study of human T cells and chemical hapten exposure. Each CDR3 protein is one row after TCRdb ran MiXCR on the RACE reads. The sample holds a few hundred thousand distinct CDR3 sequences, 4.5% to 5.5% seen once. Sequencing was performed on whole blood, taken in connection with sensitization to the hapten diphenylcyclopropenone (DPC). The receptor set was obtained from a woman under 30 with alopecia areata. Some clones in this sample may be carry-over from other donors' samples. Both conserved end residues are trimmed from each CDR3. Each record gives: V gene, CDR3 protein.

V: TRBV6-2/TRBV6-3
CDR3: ASSYREGNSPLH

V: TRBV5-4
CDR3: ASRTGNTGELF

V: TRBV28
CDR3: ASTLEGMKNEQY

V: TRBV12-3/TRBV12-4
CDR3: ASSLPGELF

V: TRBV11-1
CDR3: ASSLVRSTGELF

V: TRBV5-1
CDR3: ASSLRQGGNTEAF

V: TRBV3-1
CDR3: ASSPRTGEVGYT

V: TRBV7-9
CDR3: ASSRIAGGNSPLH

V: TRBV14
CDR3: ASSQGQIPNTEAF

V: TRBV7-2
CDR3: ASSPDRGRYEKLF

V: TRBV4-2
CDR3: ASSQALTRTPYEQY

V: TRBV4-2
CDR3: ASSQGDRGANNEQF

V: TRBV6-1
CDR3: ASSGTGALVEQY

V: TRBV20-1
CDR3: SAPGLAGDTDTQY

V: TRBV14
CDR3: ASSPDTVADTQY

V: TRBV6-2/TRBV6-3
CDR3: ASSYSNRGGMNIQY

V: TRBV7-9
CDR3: ASSLEVRWLESSGNTIY

V: TRBV12-3/TRBV12-4
CDR3: ASSVAGTSGQYNEQF

V: TRBV6-2/TRBV6-3
CDR3: ASSYDRSARENTEAF

V: TRBV6-2/TRBV6-3
CDR3: ASSYSGGPRSGQPQH

V: TRBV5-6
CDR3: ASAGVTDTQY

V: TRBV18
CDR3: ASSPDREAF

V: TRBV6-2/TRBV6-3
CDR3: ASIPLRGSGETQY

V: TRBV29-1
CDR3: SVVVVERAEAF

V: TRBV18
CDR3: ASSPMTNTEAF

V: TRBV5-1
CDR3: ASSFEGSGAKNIQY

V: TRBV6-2/TRBV6-3
CDR3: ASSYYLAPTQGTQY

V: TRBV28
CDR3: ASSLWPGANYGYT

V: TRBV18
CDR3: ASSPDAGTTGELF

V: TRBV10-3
CDR3: AISDGRSGNTIY

V: TRBV6-5
CDR3: ASRNPQGEAF

V: TRBV7-2
CDR3: ASSLTGQGAYGYT

V: TRBV20-1
CDR3: SANRIGMNTEAF

V: TRBV20-1
CDR3: SAKLVGANIQY

V: TRBV7-9
CDR3: ASSSDDLPLYEQY

V: TRBV19
CDR3: ASSNPTGSQPQH

V: TRBV7-2
CDR3: ASSSSGTGVIRGYT

V: TRBV11-2
CDR3: ASSLNRGSGSSYNSPLH

V: TRBV29-1
CDR3: SVAKRDDTEAF

V: TRBV4-3
CDR3: ASSQQPGQSYNEQF

V: TRBV6-6
CDR3: ASTQGGQGNEKLF

V: TRBV27
CDR3: ASSNSGGAREQF

V: TRBV14
CDR3: ASSLFSGANVLT

V: TRBV4-2
CDR3: ASSQDPRSIGVHGELF

V: TRBV20-1
CDR3: SARGQPLAGRTRRRSTDTQY

V: TRBV4-1
CDR3: ASSQSGQGTFLPPGANVLT

V: TRBV7-2
CDR3: ASSLVTGITEGQY

V: TRBV6-5
CDR3: ASSYSTDSMGAF

V: TRBV5-1
CDR3: ASSLVLAGADTQY

V: TRBV18
CDR3: ASSPFGGSYNEQF

V: TRBV4-1
CDR3: ASSQDPGGRNYGYT

V: TRBV6-5
CDR3: ASRPTTGPDQPQH

V: TRBV5-1
CDR3: ASSRTTNTYNEQF

V: TRBV12-3/TRBV12-4
CDR3: ASSDTGVSPLH

V: TRBV19
CDR3: ASSIDLETNQPQH

V: TRBV29-1
CDR3: SVYTLGQKGYEAF

V: TRBV13
CDR3: ASSFWEGLTDTQY

V: TRBV7-9
CDR3: ASSLTKRGLETQY

V: TRBV29-1
CDR3: SAIWTGGTGELF